This TCR beta chain emerged from a study of T cell responses to AZD1222 COVID-19 vaccine. About the research overall: Doses given second, at about 4 or about 12 weeks, were pooled.

A remark on this clone: Its antigen remains unidentified.

Overall study findings and caveats: In a largely white British group with more females than males, clonal diversity was possibly underestimated. Two AZD1222 doses significantly raised spike-specific TCR breadth and depth over controls. Samples come after the peak T cell response, not at day 14.

Using immunoSEQ multiplex PCR, the repertoire was profiled, and TCRdb retains in-frame clones only, with some absent. Here the sample spans just under 85,000 clones, roughly 88% being singletons. The CDR3 consists of 18 residues. V lost 11 bases, J lost 7 bases, and 22 bases stayed unmatched. CDR1 and CDR2 from the germline V gene are SGHTA and FQGTGA. The TCR originated in an adult in good health. The sequencing used peripheral blood, collected on day 0 of AZD1222 vaccination. The chain has TRBV7-3 and TRBJ2-1, with 11 bases lining up with TRBD2. The CDR3 DNA reads as TGTGCCGCCGAGGGCCCTAGCGGGAGGTCGGCGCAATCGAATGAGCAGTTCTTC. Residues: CAAEGPSGRSAQSNEQFF.